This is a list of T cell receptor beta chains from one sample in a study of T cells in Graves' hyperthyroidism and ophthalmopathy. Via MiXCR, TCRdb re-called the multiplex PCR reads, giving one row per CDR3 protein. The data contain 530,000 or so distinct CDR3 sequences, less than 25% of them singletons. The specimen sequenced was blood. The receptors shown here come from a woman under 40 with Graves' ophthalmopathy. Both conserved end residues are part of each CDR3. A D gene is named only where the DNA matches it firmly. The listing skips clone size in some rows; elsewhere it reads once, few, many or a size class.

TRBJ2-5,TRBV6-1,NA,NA,CASAKGQETQYF,TGTGCCTCAGCCAAGGGGCAAGAGACCCAGTACTTC
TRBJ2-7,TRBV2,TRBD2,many,CASSEAGGSGYEQYF,TGTGCCAGCAGTGAAGCGGGGGGGTCAGGTTACGAGCAGTACTTC
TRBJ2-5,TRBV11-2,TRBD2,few,CASSLALAGSETQYF,TGTGCCAGCAGCTTAGCACTAGCGGGTAGCGAGACCCAGTACTTC
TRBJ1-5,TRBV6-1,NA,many,CASSEGGLQNQPQHF,TGTGCCAGCAGTGAAGGGGGACTGCAAAATCAGCCCCAGCATTTT
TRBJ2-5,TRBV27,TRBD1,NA,CASRPRDRVVETQYF,TGTGCCAGCAGGCCCCGGGACAGGGTTGTGGAGACCCAGTACTTC
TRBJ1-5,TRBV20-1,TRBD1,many,CSARKQGAGYGNQPQHF,TGCAGTGCTAGGAAACAGGGGGCGGGTTATGGAAATCAGCCCCAGCATTTT
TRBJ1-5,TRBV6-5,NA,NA,CASSLGRRYDF,TGTGCCAGCAGTTTAGGACGGAGGTACGATTTT
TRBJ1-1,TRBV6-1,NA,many,CASSKGILNTEAFF,TGTGCCAGCAGTAAAGGGATCCTGAACACTGAAGCTTTCTTT
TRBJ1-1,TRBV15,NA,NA,CATRPPGTGNTEAFF,TGTGCCACCAGACCACCCGGGACGGGGAACACTGAAGCTTTCTTT
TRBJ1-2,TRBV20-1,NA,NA,CSARDIGDPDGYTF,TGCAGTGCTAGAGATATCGGGGACCCTGATGGCTACACCTTC
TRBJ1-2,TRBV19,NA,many,CASSWVRVADYGYTF,TGTGCCAGTAGCTGGGTACGGGTGGCGGACTATGGCTACACCTTC
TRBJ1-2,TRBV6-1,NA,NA,CASSERLVTSIGGYTF,TGTGCCAGCAGTGAACGGCTTGTTACAAGTATCGGGGGCTACACCTTC
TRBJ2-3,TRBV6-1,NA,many,CASRPPGREDTQYF,TGTGCCAGCAGGCCCCCGGGTCGCGAAGATACGCAGTATTTT
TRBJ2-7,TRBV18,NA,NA,CASSPTSVGSYEQYF,TGTGCCAGCTCACCAACATCCGTAGGGTCCTACGAGCAGTACTTC
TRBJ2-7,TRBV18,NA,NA,CASSPKTGAYEQYF,TGTGCCAGCTCACCTAAGACGGGAGCCTACGAGCAGTACTTC
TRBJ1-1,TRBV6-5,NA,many,CASSYSKGTEAFF,TGTGCCAGCAGTTACTCGAAAGGAACTGAAGCTTTCTTT
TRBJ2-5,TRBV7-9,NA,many,CASSPGGIIQETQYF,TGTGCCAGCAGCCCTGGGGGGATCATCCAAGAGACCCAGTACTTC
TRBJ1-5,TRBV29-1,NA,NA,CSVTQGGNQPQHF,TGCAGCGTTACTCAAGGAGGCAATCAGCCCCAGCATTTT
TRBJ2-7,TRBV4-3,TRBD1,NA,CASSQADRGSYEQYF,TGCGCCAGCAGCCAAGCGGACAGGGGGTCCTACGAGCAGTACTTC
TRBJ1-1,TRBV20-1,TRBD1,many,CSASDRGPTEAFF,TGCAGTGCTAGCGACAGGGGGCCCACTGAAGCTTTCTTT
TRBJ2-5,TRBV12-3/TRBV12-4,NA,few,CASSFFGGGETQYF,TGTGCCAGCAGTTTTTTCGGGGGCGGGGAGACCCAGTACTTC
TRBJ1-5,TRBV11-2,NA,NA,CASTPDGAWHF,TGTGCCAGCACCCCGGACGGCGCCTGGCATTTT
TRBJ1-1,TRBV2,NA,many,CASSGDPTMGNTEAFF,TGTGCCAGCAGTGGAGATCCCACGATGGGGAACACTGAAGCTTTCTTT
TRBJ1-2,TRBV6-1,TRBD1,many,CASSERPEAGGVGGYTF,TGTGCCAGCAGTGAAAGGCCGGAGGCAGGGGGCGTAGGGGGCTACACCTTC
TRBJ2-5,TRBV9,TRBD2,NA,CASSVKAGGAETQYF,TGTGCCAGCAGCGTAAAAGCGGGGGGAGCAGAGACCCAGTACTTC
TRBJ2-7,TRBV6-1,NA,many,CASSVNGYEQYF,TGTGCCAGCAGTGTAAATGGATACGAGCAGTACTTC
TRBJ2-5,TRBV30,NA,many,CAWSLLSRVAQYF,TGTGCCTGGAGTCTATTATCTCGCGTGGCCCAGTACTTC
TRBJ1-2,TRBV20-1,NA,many,CSARDPLLIAGYTF,TGCAGTGCTAGAGACCCCCTTTTGATCGCGGGCTACACCTTC
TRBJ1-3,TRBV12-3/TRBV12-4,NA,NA,CASSLRWRNGNTIYF,TGTGCCAGCAGTTTACGGTGGCGTAATGGAAACACTATATATTTT
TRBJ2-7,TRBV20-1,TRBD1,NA,CSVSPGQGIYEQYF,TGCAGTGTCTCCCCGGGACAGGGTATTTACGAGCAGTACTTC
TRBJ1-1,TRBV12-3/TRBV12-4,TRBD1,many,CASSLGQGSTEAFF,TGTGCCAGCAGTTTGGGACAGGGGAGCACTGAAGCTTTCTTT
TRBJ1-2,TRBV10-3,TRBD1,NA,CAIRQQGAGDGYTF,TGTGCCATCAGGCAACAGGGGGCGGGGGATGGCTACACCTTC
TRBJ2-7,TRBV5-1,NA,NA,CASSLGMGWGRKGYEQYF,TGCGCCAGCAGCTTGGGTATGGGCTGGGGGCGCAAGGGCTACGAGCAGTACTTC
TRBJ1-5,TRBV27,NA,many,CASSLYSNSNQPQHF,TGTGCCAGCAGTTTATACAGCAATAGCAATCAGCCCCAGCATTTT
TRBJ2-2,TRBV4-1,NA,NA,CASSQVRARGTGELFF,TGCGCCAGCAGCCAAGTTAGGGCACGCGGCACCGGGGAGCTGTTTTTT
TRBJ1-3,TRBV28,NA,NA,CASSLPPANSGNTIYF,TGTGCCAGCAGTTTACCCCCGGCAAACTCTGGAAACACCATATATTTT
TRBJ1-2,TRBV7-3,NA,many,CASSKPGRGGVGANYGYTF,TGTGCCAGCAGCAAACCGGGCAGGGGTGGAGTGGGGGCTAACTATGGCTACACCTTC
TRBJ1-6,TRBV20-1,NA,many,CSASVDTYGSPLHF,TGCAGTGCTAGTGTGGACACCTATGGTTCACCCCTCCACTTT
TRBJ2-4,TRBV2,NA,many,CASSEVRRPKNIQYF,TGTGCCAGCAGTGAAGTCCGAAGGCCCAAAAACATTCAGTACTTC
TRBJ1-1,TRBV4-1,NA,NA,CASSLAGPGWTEAFF,TGCGCCAGCAGCCTGGCTGGGCCAGGGTGGACTGAAGCTTTCTTT
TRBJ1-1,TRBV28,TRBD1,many,CASSTGDTEAFF,TGTGCCAGCAGCACAGGGGACACTGAAGCTTTCTTT
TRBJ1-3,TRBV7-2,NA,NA,CASSLVGTYGNTIYF,TGTGCCAGCAGCTTAGTTGGGACATATGGAAACACCATATATTTT
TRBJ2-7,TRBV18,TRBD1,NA,CASSPVGAMTGGNEQYF,TGTGCCAGCTCACCAGTGGGAGCCATGACAGGGGGGAACGAGCAGTACTTC
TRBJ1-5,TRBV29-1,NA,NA,CSVGDGNSNQPQHF,TGCAGCGTGGGGGACGGTAATAGCAATCAGCCCCAGCATTTT
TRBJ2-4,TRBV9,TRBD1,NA,CASSPTRTGGNIKYF,TGTGCCAGCAGCCCCACCCGGACAGGAGGTAACATTAAGTACTTC
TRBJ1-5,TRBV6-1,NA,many,CASNNYNQPQHF,TGTGCCAGCAACAATTACAATCAGCCCCAGCATTTT
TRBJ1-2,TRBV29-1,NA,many,CSGETEDYGYTF,TGCAGCGGGGAGACAGAAGACTATGGCTACACCTTC
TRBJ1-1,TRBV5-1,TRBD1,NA,CASIGTGDTEAFF,TGCGCCAGCATCGGGACAGGGGACACTGAAGCTTTCTTT
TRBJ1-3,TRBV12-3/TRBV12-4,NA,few,CASNPQGGGNTIYF,TGTGCCAGCAATCCACAGGGAGGAGGAAACACCATATATTTT
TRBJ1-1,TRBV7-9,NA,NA,CASSLEGADTEAFF,TGTGCCAGCAGCTTAGAAGGGGCCGACACTGAAGCTTTCTTT
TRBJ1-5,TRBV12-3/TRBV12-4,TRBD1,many,CASSSGQGWGNQPQHF,TGTGCCAGCAGTTCCGGACAGGGCTGGGGCAATCAGCCCCAGCATTTT
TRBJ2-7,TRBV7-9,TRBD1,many,CASSLSERGRDEQYF,TGTGCCAGCAGCTTATCGGAGAGGGGGCGCGACGAGCAGTACTTC
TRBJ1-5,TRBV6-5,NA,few,CASSLTLLQPQHF,TGTGCCAGCAGTTTGACCCTGCTACAGCCCCAGCATTTT